This is a list of T cell receptor beta chains from one sample in a study of CD8 T cells in Susac syndrome. Using its own MiXCR run on the immunoSEQ multiplex PCR reads, TCRdb lists one record per CDR3 protein. The repertoire holds about 110,000 distinct CDR3 sequences, around 97% seen once, with roughly 0.099% in the top ten. What was sequenced was CD4+ T cells from PBMCs. The receptors come from a human donor in good health. CDR3s include the opening cysteine and the closing phenylalanine or tryptophan. Each record gives: J gene, clone size, D gene, V gene, CDR3 DNA, CDR3 protein. The D gene is left open where the match is weak. Rows may omit the clone size; those that give it use once, few, many or a size class.

j_gene: TRBJ2-5; abundance: -; d_gene: TRBD1; v_gene: TRBV7-9; CDR3nt: TGTGCCAGCAGCCCCCCCTACAGGGGGGTGGAGACCCAGTACTTC; CDR3aa: CASSPPYRGVETQYF
j_gene: TRBJ2-5; abundance: few; d_gene: TRBD2; v_gene: TRBV7-3; CDR3nt: TGTGCCAGCAGCCGTCTAGCGGGAGCGGGAGAGACCCAGTACTTC; CDR3aa: CASSRLAGAGETQYF
j_gene: TRBJ2-3; abundance: once; d_gene: -; v_gene: TRBV5-1; CDR3nt: TGCGCCAGCAGCTTGGGCCCGGGACCCTCGGGCGATACGCAGTATTTT; CDR3aa: CASSLGPGPSGDTQYF
j_gene: TRBJ2-7; abundance: -; d_gene: -; v_gene: TRBV7-9; CDR3nt: TGTGCCAGCAGCTTACAGACAGGGAGGGCCGAGCAGTACTTC; CDR3aa: CASSLQTGRAEQYF
j_gene: TRBJ2-7; abundance: -; d_gene: TRBD2; v_gene: TRBV3-1; CDR3nt: TGTGCCAGCAGCTCCGGGACTACCAAATACGAGCAGTACTTC; CDR3aa: CASSSGTTKYEQYF
j_gene: TRBJ2-4; abundance: -; d_gene: TRBD2; v_gene: TRBV5-4; CDR3nt: TGTGCCAGCAGCTTGGCTAGCGGGAGTGGAGCCAAAAACATTCAGTACTTC; CDR3aa: CASSLASGSGAKNIQYF
j_gene: TRBJ1-1; abundance: -; d_gene: -; v_gene: TRBV9; CDR3nt: TGTGCCAGCAGCGTAGGGCAGGCGAACACTGAAGCTTTCTTT; CDR3aa: CASSVGQANTEAFF
j_gene: TRBJ1-2; abundance: -; d_gene: -; v_gene: TRBV29-1; CDR3nt: TGCAGCGCCTCGGGCACAGATCGCTATGGCTACACCTTC; CDR3aa: CSASGTDRYGYTF
j_gene: TRBJ2-1; abundance: -; d_gene: -; v_gene: TRBV5-1; CDR3nt: TGCGCCAGCAGCTTGGCCAGCCGGACTAAGAACAATGAGCAGTTCTTC; CDR3aa: CASSLASRTKNNEQFF
j_gene: TRBJ2-7; abundance: -; d_gene: TRBD2; v_gene: TRBV3-1; CDR3nt: TGTGCCAGCAGCCCTGGCGCTAGCGGGAGCGACGAGCAGTACTTC; CDR3aa: CASSPGASGSDEQYF
j_gene: TRBJ2-5; abundance: once; d_gene: TRBD2; v_gene: TRBV6-2/TRBV6-3; CDR3nt: TGTGCCAGCAGTTACCCCGACCTAGCGGGACAAGAGACCCAGTACTTC; CDR3aa: CASSYPDLAGQETQYF
j_gene: TRBJ1-1; abundance: -; d_gene: TRBD1; v_gene: TRBV29-1; CDR3nt: TGCAGCGATTCCGGGACAGCGAACACTGAAGCTTTCTTT; CDR3aa: CSDSGTANTEAFF
j_gene: TRBJ2-1; abundance: -; d_gene: TRBD1; v_gene: TRBV12-3/TRBV12-4; CDR3nt: TGTGCCAGCACCCTGACAGGGGCTATTTACAATGAGCAGTTCTTC; CDR3aa: CASTLTGAIYNEQFF
j_gene: TRBJ2-7; abundance: -; d_gene: TRBD1; v_gene: TRBV11-1; CDR3nt: TGTGCCAGCAGCGGGGACAGGGACGAGCAGTACTTC; CDR3aa: CASSGDRDEQYF
j_gene: TRBJ2-1; abundance: -; d_gene: TRBD2; v_gene: TRBV6-2/TRBV6-3; CDR3nt: TGTGCCAGCAGTTACAATCTAGCGGGGAATGAGCAGTTCTTC; CDR3aa: CASSYNLAGNEQFF
j_gene: TRBJ1-2; abundance: -; d_gene: TRBD1; v_gene: TRBV7-2; CDR3nt: TGTGCCAGCAGCATCGGACAGGCCACCCGGGGCGGCTACACCTTC; CDR3aa: CASSIGQATRGGYTF
j_gene: TRBJ1-2; abundance: -; d_gene: TRBD1; v_gene: TRBV7-2; CDR3nt: TGTGCCAGCAGGCGCCGGGACAGAAACTATGGCTACACCTTC; CDR3aa: CASRRRDRNYGYTF
j_gene: TRBJ1-2; abundance: once; d_gene: -; v_gene: TRBV5-1; CDR3nt: TGCGCCAGCGGGCCAGGGGTTACGAATGGCTACACCTTC; CDR3aa: CASGPGVTNGYTF
j_gene: TRBJ2-5; abundance: -; d_gene: TRBD2; v_gene: TRBV7-7; CDR3nt: TGTGCTAGCAGCACCGGGACGGGGGAGGGAGAGACCCAGTACTTC; CDR3aa: CASSTGTGEGETQYF
j_gene: TRBJ2-2; abundance: -; d_gene: -; v_gene: TRBV25-1; CDR3nt: TGTGCCAGCAGTGCGGATACCGGGGAGCTGTTTTTT; CDR3aa: CASSADTGELFF
j_gene: TRBJ2-2; abundance: -; d_gene: -; v_gene: TRBV7-3; CDR3nt: TGTGCCAGCAGCCCCGGACTACTTTCCACCGGGGAGCTGTTTTTT; CDR3aa: CASSPGLLSTGELFF
j_gene: TRBJ2-7; abundance: -; d_gene: -; v_gene: TRBV25-1; CDR3nt: TGTGCCAGCAGGGAGGACGGGGGAAGGAACGAGCAGTACTTC; CDR3aa: CASREDGGRNEQYF
j_gene: TRBJ1-1; abundance: -; d_gene: -; v_gene: TRBV29-1; CDR3nt: TGCAGCGTTGAGAAGGGGATGAACACTGAAGCTTTCTTT; CDR3aa: CSVEKGMNTEAFF
j_gene: TRBJ2-1; abundance: -; d_gene: -; v_gene: TRBV30; CDR3nt: TGTGCCTGGAGCCAAATCTACAATGAGCAGTTCTTC; CDR3aa: CAWSQIYNEQFF
j_gene: TRBJ1-3; abundance: -; d_gene: -; v_gene: TRBV3-1; CDR3nt: TGTGCCAGCAGTCAAGGGACTGGAAACACCATATATTTT; CDR3aa: CASSQGTGNTIYF
j_gene: TRBJ2-5; abundance: -; d_gene: TRBD2; v_gene: TRBV10-3; CDR3nt: TGTGCCATCAGTGGGGCTAGCGGGAGTACCACCCAGTACTTC; CDR3aa: CAISGASGSTTQYF
j_gene: TRBJ1-2; abundance: few; d_gene: -; v_gene: TRBV18; CDR3nt: TGTGCCAGCTCTCAAGACGGCTATGGCTACACCTTC; CDR3aa: CASSQDGYGYTF
j_gene: TRBJ2-5; abundance: -; d_gene: -; v_gene: TRBV5-6; CDR3nt: TGTGCCAGCAGCGGGGTTAAAGAGACCCAGTACTTC; CDR3aa: CASSGVKETQYF